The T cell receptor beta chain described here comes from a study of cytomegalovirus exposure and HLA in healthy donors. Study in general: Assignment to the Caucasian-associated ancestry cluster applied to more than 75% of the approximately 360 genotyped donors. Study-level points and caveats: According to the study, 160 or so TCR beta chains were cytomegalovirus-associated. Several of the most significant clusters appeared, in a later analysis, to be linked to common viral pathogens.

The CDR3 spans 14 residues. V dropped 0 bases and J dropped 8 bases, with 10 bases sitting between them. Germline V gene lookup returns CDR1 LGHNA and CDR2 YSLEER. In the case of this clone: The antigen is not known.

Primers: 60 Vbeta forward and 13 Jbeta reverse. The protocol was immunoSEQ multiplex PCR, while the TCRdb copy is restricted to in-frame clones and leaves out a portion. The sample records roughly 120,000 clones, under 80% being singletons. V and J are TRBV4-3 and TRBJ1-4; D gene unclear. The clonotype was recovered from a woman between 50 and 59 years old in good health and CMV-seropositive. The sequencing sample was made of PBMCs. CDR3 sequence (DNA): TGCGCCAGCAGCCAAGATATTGGGAGCGAAAAACTGTTTTTT. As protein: CASSQDIGSEKLFF.